This T cell receptor beta chain is from a study of beta chain features in type 1 diabetes. General observations from the study: Short templates might get an advantage during PCR, and this would be equal in patients and controls.

The CDR3 is made up of 14 amino acids. Germline CDR1 reads SGHNT; CDR2 reads YYREEE (reference sequence). J was trimmed by 5 bases and V by 0 bases; bases with no gene match: 4. This clone has a handful of counts. The antigen is undetermined. This CDR3 is also generated by other DNA sequences in the sample. All sorted populations exceeded 95% purity. The whole isolated RNA underwent reverse transcription, so sequencing captured expressed TCRB transcripts. Assay: immunoSEQ multiplex PCR; the TCRdb copy retains only in-frame clones and omits some. The sample records around 300,000 clones, approximately 10% being singletons.

This chain joins TRBV5-4 and TRBJ2-5, with 7 bases matching TRBD1. Sequenced: naive CD4+ T cells from blood. This clonotype was obtained from a woman in her 30s in good health. CDR3 sequence: CASSLGQGGETQYF. In DNA form, the CDR3 reads TGTGCCAGCAGCTTGGGACAGGGCGGGGAGACCCAGTACTTC.